One and the same sample provided the 25 T cell receptor beta chains below, sequenced in a study of blood T cell repertoires in COVID-19. Method: immunoSEQ multiplex PCR; TCRdb's copy keeps in-frame clones and lacks some. The sample includes approximately 100,000 clones, around 80% of them seen just once. Sequenced: peripheral blood. The source is an elderly woman with active or convalescent COVID-19.

The chain is built from TRBV5-1 and TRBJ1-3; TRBD1 matches 12 bases. The CDR3 is made up of 16 amino acids. The germline gives CDR1 SGHRS, CDR2 YFSETQ. V was pared by 4 bases and J by 4 bases, with 6 bases of the junction left unmatched. DNA of the CDR3: TGCGCCAGCAGCCGGGACAGGGGGCGAACCGGAAACACCATATATTTT. Translated, it gives CASSRDRGRTGNTIYF. The complete variable domain, with remaining parts taken from reference TRBV5-1 and TRBJ1-3, reads KAGVTQTPRYLIKTRGQQVTLSCSPISGHRSVSWYQQTPGQGLQFLFEYFSETQRNKGNFPGRFSGRQFSNSRSEMNVSTLELGDSALYLCASSRDRGRTGNTIYFGEGSWLTVV.

This sequence joins TRBV18 and TRBJ1-6; 8 bases fit TRBD1. Germline values: CDR1 KGHSH, CDR2 LQKENI. J gave up 9 bases and V 5 bases, and 12 bases lay outside the gene matches. The CDR3 loop spans 16 amino acids. The CDR3 bases are TGTGCCAGCTCATCCGGTCGCGGGACAGGTTTTTCACCCCTCCACTTT. Translated: CASSSGRGTGFSPLHF.

The V and J genes are TRBV10-3 and TRBJ1-1; D might be TRBD1 (5 bases). The CDR3 is made up of 17 amino acids. CDR1 ENHRY and CDR2 SYGVKD come from the germline V gene. Trimming cost V 0 bases and J 1 base, with 15 bases left between them. The CDR3 protein is CAISESNAHRPNTEAFF. CDR3 coding DNA: TGTGCCATCAGTGAGTCGAACGCGCACAGGCCGAACACTGAAGCTTTCTTT.

The table lists this clone with a count of one. The genes are TRBV7-9 and TRBJ1-5; no clear D gene. The CDR3 runs 13 residues. The V gene lost 0 bases and the J gene lost 6 bases, with 6 bases spanning the gap. The germline V gene encodes CDR1 SEHNR and CDR2 FQNEAQ (reference sequence). In DNA form, the CDR3 reads TGTGCCAGCAGCTTAGCGCGGGGTCAGCCCCAGCATTTT. It codes for CASSLARGQPQHF.

The V and J genes are TRBV15 and TRBJ2-2; D is uncertain. The CDR3 spans 14 residues. V was pared by 2 bases and J by 2 bases, with 6 bases between. Germline V CDR1 and CDR2: LNHNV, YYDKDF (reference sequence). The CDR3 reads CATSRSVNTGELFF. CDR3 DNA: TGTGCCACCAGCAGATCCGTCAACACCGGGGAGCTGTTTTTT. The full variable domain, in which reference TRBV15 and TRBJ2-2 provide the parts outside the CDR3, is DAMVIQNPRYQVTQFGKPVTLSCSQTLNHNVMYWYQQKSSQAPKLLFHYYDKDFNNEADTPDNFQSRRPNTSFCFLDIRSPGLGDTAMYLCATSRSVNTGELFFGEGSRLTVL.

The CDR3 region is CASSYTGVYGYTF. The DNA of the CDR3 is TGTGCCAGCAGTTACACAGGGGTCTATGGCTACACCTTC. The chain couples TRBV6-5 to TRBJ1-2; 7 bases are a match to TRBD1. The CDR3 consists of 13 residues. Germline V lookup: CDR1 MNHEY, CDR2 SVGAGI. The junction had 1 base not matched to a gene; V was cut back by 2 bases and J by 4 bases.

The chain combines TRBV3-1 (or the pseudogene TRBV3-2) with TRBJ2-7; 7 nucleotides match TRBD2. CDR1 LGHDT and CDR2 YNNKEL come from the germline V gene (reference sequence). This CDR3 comprises 12 residues. V shed 2 bases, J shed 6 bases, and the junction held 1 base outside the gene matches. This CDR3 reads CASSQLAGEQYF. In nucleotides, the CDR3 is TGTGCCAGCAGCCAATTAGCGGGCGAGCAGTACTTC.

The chain recombines TRBV7-2 with TRBJ2-7; maybe TRBD2 (5 bases). The CDR3 covers 13 residues. CDR1 and CDR2 (germline): SGHTA, FQGNSA. V was cut by 5 bases and J by 4 bases, with 12 bases left in between. CDR3 in DNA: TGTGCCAGCAGCCGTAGTCGGGGATACGAGCAGTACTTC. Encoded protein: CASSRSRGYEQYF.

The gene calls are TRBV2 and TRBJ1-5; D is possibly TRBD1 (6 bases). Between the trimmed V and J ends, which lost 4 bases and 0 bases, there was a span of 7 bases. CDR1 and CDR2 from the germline V gene are SNHLY and FYNNEI. This CDR3 is built from 14 residues. For the CDR3, the DNA is TGTGCCAGCAGTGTACAGGGTAGCAATCAGCCCCAGCATTTT. It codes for CASSVQGSNQPQHF. The whole variable domain, remainder taken from reference TRBV2 and TRBJ1-5, is EPEVTQTPSHQVTQMGQEVILRCVPISNHLYFYWYRQILGQKVEFLVSFYNNEISEKSEIFDDQFSVERPDGSNFTLKIRSTKLEDSAMYFCASSVQGSNQPQHFGDGTRLSIL.

This chain uses TRBV19 with TRBJ2-5, with D perhaps TRBD2 (6 bases). Germline V gene data show CDR1 as LNHDA and CDR2 as SQIVND (reference sequence). The CDR3 totals 13 residues. V was trimmed by 7 bases and J by 2 bases, leaving 11 bases between them. CDR3 nucleotide sequence: TGTGCCAGTAAGGAGGGGAATCAAGAGACCCAGTACTTC. This sequence encodes CASKEGNQETQYF.

The chain joins TRBV28 to TRBJ1-2, with D possibly matching TRBD1 (6 bases). CDR1 is MDHEN and CDR2 is SYDVKM in the germline V gene. Between the trimmed V and J ends, which lost 3 bases and 5 bases, there was a span of 7 bases. The CDR3 totals 12 residues. The CDR3 protein is CASSFQGYGYTF. The CDR3 region has the DNA TGTGCCAGCAGTTTCCAGGGGTATGGCTACACCTTC.

The CDR3 reads CASIVGSSYNSPLHF. In DNA, the CDR3 is TGTGCCAGCATAGTAGGGAGCTCCTATAATTCACCCCTCCACTTT. V usage is TRBV2 and J usage is TRBJ1-6; D gene uncertain. Per the germline V gene, CDR1 is SNHLY and CDR2 is FYNNEI. V lost 7 bases and J 0 bases, leaving 10 bases between the germline ends. The CDR3 loop spans 15 amino acids.

The V call is TRBV9, the J call TRBJ1-1; 7 bases map to TRBD1. The CDR3 runs to 15 residues. Per the germline V gene, CDR1 is SGDLS and CDR2 is YYNGEE. After removal of 0 bases from V and 4 bases from J, the junction contained 6 bases not matched to a gene. The CDR3 spells CASSVEATGPTEAFF. As DNA, the CDR3 is TGTGCCAGCAGCGTAGAAGCGACAGGGCCCACTGAAGCTTTCTTT.

V usage is TRBV6-5 and J usage is TRBJ2-7, with 11 bases that match TRBD2. V shed 0 bases, J shed 6 bases, and the junction held 7 bases outside the gene matches. CDR1 is MNHEY, CDR2 SVGAGI, per germline. The CDR3 consists of 16 residues. The CDR3 DNA sequence: TGTGCCAGCAGTTACTCTGGTAGCGGGAGGGGGTCCGAGCAGTACTTC. Translating it yields CASSYSGSGRGSEQYF.

This clone occurred once. The gene calls are TRBV5-8 and TRBJ2-2; 7 bases align to TRBD1. The CDR3 runs 17 residues. The J segment lost 0 bases and the V segment lost 8 bases, leaving 13 bases of the junction unmatched. From germline, CDR1 is SGHTS and CDR2 YDEGEE. The chain's CDR3 is CARVVGDRAANTGELFF. CDR3 nucleotides: TGTGCCAGGGTGGTAGGTGACAGGGCCGCGAACACCGGGGAGCTGTTTTTT.

This clone was counted once. The J gene is TRBJ2-5, the V gene TRBV9, with D unresolved. V lost 3 bases and J lost 4, with 22 bases in between. The CDR3 has 17 amino acids. The germline V gene encodes CDR1 SGDLS and CDR2 YYNGEE. The CDR3 is CASSEGGAAFLGETQYF. The DNA of the CDR3 is TGTGCCAGCAGCGAAGGCGGAGCCGCTTTTCTAGGAGAGACCCAGTACTTC.

The rearrangement uses TRBV4-2 and TRBJ1-2; TRBD1 is a possible D gene (6 bases). This CDR3 is built from 17 residues. V dropped 0 bases and J dropped 6 bases, with 20 bases sitting between them. Germline CDR1 and CDR2: LGHNA and YNFKEQ. In DNA, the CDR3 is TGTGCCAGCAGCCAAGATGGATCGGGGGGCAGAGTCCATGGCTACACCTTC. Its protein product is CASSQDGSGGRVHGYTF.

The chain links TRBV5-4 to TRBJ2-1, with 8 bases fitting TRBD2. The junction had 12 bases not matched to a gene; V was cut back by 4 bases and J by 6 bases. CDR1 and CDR2 (germline): SGHNT, YYREEE (reference sequence). The CDR3 covers 16 residues. The CDR3 sequence: CASSPLSGVGVNEQFF. DNA of the CDR3: TGTGCCAGCAGCCCCCTTAGCGGGGTTGGGGTCAATGAGCAGTTCTTC.

The V call is TRBV4-2, the J call TRBJ2-7; 8 bases align to TRBD1. The CDR3 sequence is 16 residues long. V was pared by 3 bases and J by 6 bases, with 13 bases of the junction left unmatched. Germline-derived CDR1 and CDR2 are LGHNA and YNFKEQ. CDR3 loop: CASSHLPKDRAGEQYF. CDR3 nucleotide sequence: TGTGCCAGCAGCCACCTCCCTAAGGACAGGGCGGGCGAGCAGTACTTC.

The J gene is TRBJ1-4, the V gene TRBV18, with a tentative D call TRBD1 (6 bases). There are 15 residues in the CDR3. The germline gives CDR1 KGHSH, CDR2 LQKENI. Between the trimmed V and J ends, which lost 4 bases and 3 bases, there was a span of 12 bases. The CDR3 DNA sequence: TGTGCCAGCTCACTACGGGGGGCGGCTAATGAAAAACTGTTTTTT. Residues: CASSLRGAANEKLFF.

The chain is built from TRBV19 and TRBJ2-7, with 8 bases matching TRBD2. V was clipped by 3 bases and J by 7 bases; unmatched bases: 8. Germline CDR1 LNHDA, CDR2 SQIVND (reference sequence). This CDR3 region has 14 residues. The CDR3 coding sequence is TGTGCCAGTAGTATCGTCGGGAGGGCTTGGGAGCAGTACTTC. This codes for CASSIVGRAWEQYF.

This chain uses TRBV1 with TRBJ2-1; TRBD2 was called by the table and not checked on the DNA. TRBV1 is described as a pseudogene. The CDR3 runs 21 residues. The CDR3 reads CTTQSKAGTSGRANDPNEQFF. The CDR3, as DNA: TGCACCACACAGTCCAAGGCCGGGACTAGCGGGAGGGCCAACGATCCCAATGAGCAGTTCTTC.

This chain uses TRBV29-1 with TRBJ2-1, with 7 positions matching TRBD2. The CDR3 is 15 residues long. With V trimmed by 7 bases and J by 3 bases, 12 bases remained unmatched. CDR1 is SQVTM and CDR2 is ANQGSEA in the germline V gene. The CDR3 loop reads CSAEGGRELYNEQFF. Here the CDR3 DNA reads TGCAGCGCCGAGGGAGGGAGGGAGCTCTACAATGAGCAGTTCTTC.

The chain joins TRBV19 to TRBJ1-2; 9 nucleotides match TRBD1. V was pared by 5 bases and J by 6 bases, with 7 bases of the junction left unmatched. The CDR3 has 14 amino acids. Per the germline V gene, CDR1 is LNHDA and CDR2 is SQIVND (reference sequence). The CDR3 DNA sequence: TGTGCCAGTAGTCCCCTGGACAGGGGAGATGGCTACACCTTC. Residues: CASSPLDRGDGYTF. The full variable domain, its missing parts supplied by reference TRBV19 and TRBJ1-2, is DGGITQSPKYLFRKEGQNVTLSCEQNLNHDAMYWYRQDPGQGLRLIYYSQIVNDFQKGDIAEGYSVSREKKESFPLTVTSAQKNPTAFYLCASSPLDRGDGYTFGSGTRLTVV.

This chain uses TRBV19 with TRBJ2-5; TRBD2 matches 12 bases. Germline lookup yields CDR1 LNHDA and CDR2 SQIVND (reference sequence). The CDR3 extends over 15 amino acids. V trimming: 4 bases; J trimming: 5 bases; junction bases outside the gene matches: 5. CDR3 amino acids: CASSTTSGSGETQYF. CDR3 nucleotides: TGTGCCAGTAGTACGACTAGCGGGAGTGGGGAGACCCAGTACTTC.